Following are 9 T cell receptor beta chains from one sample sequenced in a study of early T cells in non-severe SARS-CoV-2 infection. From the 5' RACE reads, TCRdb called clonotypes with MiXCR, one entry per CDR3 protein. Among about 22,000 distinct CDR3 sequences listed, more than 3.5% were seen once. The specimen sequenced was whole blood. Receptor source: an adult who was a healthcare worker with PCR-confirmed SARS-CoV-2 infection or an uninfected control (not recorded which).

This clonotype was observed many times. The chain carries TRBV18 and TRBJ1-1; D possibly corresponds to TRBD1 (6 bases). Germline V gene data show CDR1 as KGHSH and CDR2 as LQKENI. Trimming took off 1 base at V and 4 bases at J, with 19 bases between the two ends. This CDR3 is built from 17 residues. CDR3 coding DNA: TGTGCCAGCTCACCACGACCTTCTGGCGGGGGCGGCACTGAAGCTTTCTTT. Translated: CASSPRPSGGGGTEAFF.

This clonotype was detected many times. Here the CDR3 reads CASSQLRLEGWETQYF. DNA of the CDR3: TGCGCCAGCAGCCAATTACGACTAGAGGGCTGGGAGACCCAGTACTTC. The V and J genes are TRBV4-1 and TRBJ2-5; a possible D gene is TRBD2 (6 bases). Trimming removed 2 bases at V and 5 bases at J, with 18 bases between. The CDR3 consists of 16 residues. Germline values: CDR1 MGHRA, CDR2 YSYEKL.

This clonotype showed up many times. The CDR3 loop is CASSYFPGGTVNSPLHF. In DNA form, the CDR3 reads TGTGCCAGCAGTTACTTTCCGGGGGGGACGGTTAATTCACCCCTCCACTTT. The chain carries TRBV6-5 and TRBJ1-6, with a tentative D call TRBD1 (5 bases). CDR1 and CDR2 (germline): MNHEY, SVGAGI. The ends were cut back, 1 base at V and 6 bases at J, with 16 bases in the middle. The CDR3 extends over 17 amino acids.

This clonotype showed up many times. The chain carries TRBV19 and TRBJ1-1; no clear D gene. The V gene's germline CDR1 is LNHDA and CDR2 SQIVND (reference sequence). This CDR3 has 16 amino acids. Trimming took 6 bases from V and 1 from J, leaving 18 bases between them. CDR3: CASRLPTGPSNTEAFF. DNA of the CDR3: TGTGCCAGTAGACTTCCAACCGGGCCGTCGAACACTGAAGCTTTCTTT.

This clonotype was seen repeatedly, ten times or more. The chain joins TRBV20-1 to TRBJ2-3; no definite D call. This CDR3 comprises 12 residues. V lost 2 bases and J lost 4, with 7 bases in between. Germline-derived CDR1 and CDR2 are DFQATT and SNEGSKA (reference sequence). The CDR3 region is CSARWSPDTQYF. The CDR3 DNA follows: TGCAGTGCTAGATGGTCCCCAGATACGCAGTATTTT.

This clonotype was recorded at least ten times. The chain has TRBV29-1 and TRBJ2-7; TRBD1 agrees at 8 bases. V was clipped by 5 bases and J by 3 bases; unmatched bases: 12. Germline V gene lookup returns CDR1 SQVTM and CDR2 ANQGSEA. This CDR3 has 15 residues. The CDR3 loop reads CSVTDRQGMIYEQYF. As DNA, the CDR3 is TGCAGCGTTACCGACAGACAGGGGATGATCTACGAGCAGTACTTC.

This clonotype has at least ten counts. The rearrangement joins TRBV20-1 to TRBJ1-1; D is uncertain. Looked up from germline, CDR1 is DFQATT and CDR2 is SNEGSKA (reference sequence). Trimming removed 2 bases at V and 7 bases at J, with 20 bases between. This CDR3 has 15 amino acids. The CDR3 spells CSARKWTGITGEAFF. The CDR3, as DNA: TGCAGTGCTAGAAAGTGGACCGGGATTACCGGTGAAGCTTTCTTT.

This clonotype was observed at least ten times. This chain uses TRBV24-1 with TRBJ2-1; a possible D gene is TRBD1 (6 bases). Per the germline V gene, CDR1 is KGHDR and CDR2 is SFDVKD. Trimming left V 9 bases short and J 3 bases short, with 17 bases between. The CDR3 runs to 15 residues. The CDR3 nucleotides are TGTGCCACCGCCACCCCTCGGACAGACTACAATGAGCAGTTCTTC. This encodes CATATPRTDYNEQFF.

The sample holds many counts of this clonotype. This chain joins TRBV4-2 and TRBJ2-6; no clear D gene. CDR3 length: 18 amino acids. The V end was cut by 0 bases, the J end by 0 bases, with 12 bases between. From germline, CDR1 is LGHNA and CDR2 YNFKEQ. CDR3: CASSQDVFLSSGANVLTF. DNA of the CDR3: TGTGCCAGCAGCCAAGATGTCTTCCTGAGCTCTGGGGCCAACGTCCTGACTTTC.